One sample yielded the 26 T cell receptor beta chains listed below, sequenced in a study of response to subunit inactivated influenza vaccine. A single record per CDR3 protein comes from TCRdb applying MiXCR to the RT-PCR reads. The profile covers more than 500,000 distinct CDR3 sequences, with approximately 11% appearing a single time and about 10% taken by the ten largest. The sample also formed part of further work on T cells expressing NK-cell markers. That publication notes: With UMIs, 5'RACE template switching was used to make TCR beta cDNA.

Source: PBMCs from blood, taken on the day of vaccination. The receptors come from a man aged 50-60 years who received an inactivated influenza vaccine.

A few counts support this clonotype. The genes are TRBV6-2 or TRBV6-3 and TRBJ1-2; weak D call: TRBD1 (5 bases). Looked up from germline, CDR1 is MNHEY and CDR2 is SVGEGT. The V and J ends lost 2 bases and 4 bases respectively, with 11 bases between them. This CDR3 region has 14 residues. CDR3 DNA: TGTGCCAGCAGTTACCGGCAGGGCACCTATGGCTACACCTTC. Protein: CASSYRQGTYGYTF.

The chain recombines TRBV7-9 with TRBJ2-2; 10 positions match TRBD1. J lost 6 bases, V lost 4 bases, and 8 bases had no gene match. The CDR3 extends over 16 amino acids. The germline gives CDR1 SEHNR, CDR2 FQNEAQ (reference sequence). CDR3 sequence reads: CASSSSGTGASGELFF. CDR3 in DNA: TGTGCCAGCAGCTCCTCCGGGACAGGGGCATCCGGGGAGCTGTTTTTT.

A single count supports this clonotype. This rearrangement joins TRBV15 to TRBJ2-1; TRBD2 is a possible D gene (6 bases). The V gene lost 0 bases and the J gene lost 7 bases, with 13 bases spanning the gap. Germline V gene data show CDR1 as LNHNV and CDR2 as YYDKDF (reference sequence). The CDR3 is 15 amino acids. CDR3 amino acids: CATSRDGGLYNEQFF. DNA of the CDR3: TGTGCCACCAGCAGAGATGGGGGACTCTATAATGAGCAGTTCTTC.

The CDR3 region is CASTTGEEYGYTF. CDR3 coding DNA: TGTGCCAGCACGACAGGGGAGGAATATGGCTACACCTTC. V and J are TRBV12-3 or TRBV12-4 and TRBJ1-2; TRBD1 aligns across 8 bases. This CDR3 has 13 residues. V lost 7 bases, J lost 5 bases, and 6 bases stayed unmatched.

This clonotype appeared a few times. V gene TRBV5-1 combines with J gene TRBJ1-3; a possible D gene is TRBD1 (6 bases). Trimming pared 4 bases from V and 2 bases from J, leaving 10 bases between. There are 14 residues in the CDR3. Germline CDR1 and CDR2: SGHRS and YFSETQ. The CDR3 DNA reads TGCGCCAGCAGCGACGGACAGCCTGGAAACACCATATATTTT. Its translation: CASSDGQPGNTIYF.

The J gene is TRBJ1-1, the V gene TRBV7-9; no clear D gene. This CDR3 comprises 12 residues. Looked up from germline, CDR1 is SEHNR and CDR2 is FQNEAQ (reference sequence). The V end was cut by 2 bases, the J end by 7 bases, with 8 bases between. The CDR3 DNA reads TGTGCCAGCAGCTTAATTGGGGTTGAAGCTTTCTTT. The encoded protein is CASSLIGVEAFF.

CDR3 coding DNA: TGTGCCGGGACAGGGACGGACGGTTTTGGCTACACCTTC. It codes for CAGTGTDGFGYTF. The rearrangement links TRBV30 to TRBJ1-2; 9 bases align to TRBD1. The V segment lost 8 bases and the J segment 7 bases; nucleotides outside the gene matches: 11. The CDR3 is 13 residues long. The V gene's germline CDR1 is GTSNPN and CDR2 SVGIG (reference sequence).

This clonotype was observed many times. The V and J genes are TRBV20-1 and TRBJ2-1, with 7 positions matching TRBD1. Germline CDR1 DFQATT, CDR2 SNEGSKA (reference sequence). The CDR3 length is 14 residues. Losses at the gene ends were 6 bases for V and 7 bases for J; bases not matched to a gene: 12. The CDR3 spells CSALGAGQANEQFF. The DNA of the CDR3 is TGCAGTGCCCTCGGGGCAGGACAGGCAAATGAGCAGTTCTTC.

In its sample, this clonotype was seen a few times. This chain uses TRBV7-9 with TRBJ2-3, with 11 nucleotides matching TRBD2. The CDR3 has 16 residues. Germline CDR1 SEHNR, CDR2 FQNEAQ (reference sequence). With V trimmed by 5 bases and J by 0 bases, 4 bases remained unmatched. Here the CDR3 DNA reads TGTGCCAGCAGCGGTCCTAGCGGGAGGAGCACAGATACGCAGTATTTT. Translation gives CASSGPSGRSTDTQYF.

This clonotype has just a few counts. V is TRBV20-1 and J is TRBJ2-2; the D gene is possibly TRBD2 (6 bases). CDR1 is DFQATT, CDR2 SNEGSKA, per germline (reference sequence). V gave up 5 bases and J gave up 0 bases, with 7 bases separating them. The CDR3 spans 13 residues. The CDR3 sequence is CSAAGTNTGELFF. The CDR3, as DNA: TGCAGTGCTGCGGGGACGAACACCGGGGAGCTGTTTTTT.

In its sample, this clonotype was seen a few times. V gene TRBV7-2 combines with J gene TRBJ2-5; unclear D gene. CDR1 is SGHTA, CDR2 FQGNSA, per germline. Trimming removed 1 base at V and 6 bases at J, with 15 bases between. The CDR3 is 15 amino acids. The DNA for the CDR3 is TGTGCCAGCAGCTTAGATTTTTCTGCCCGGCAGACCCAGTACTTC. It is translated as CASSLDFSARQTQYF.

The rearrangement links TRBV6-5 to TRBJ2-1; 10 positions match TRBD2. With V trimmed by 2 bases and J by 10 bases, 11 bases remained unmatched. In germline, CDR1 is MNHEY, CDR2 SVGAGI. The CDR3 runs to 16 residues. This CDR3 reads CASSYRPGLAGDEQFF. The CDR3 DNA is TGTGCCAGCAGTTACCGCCCCGGGCTAGCGGGAGACGAGCAGTTCTTC.

The chain combines TRBV20-1 with TRBJ2-1; D is perhaps TRBD2 (5 bases). V lost 6 bases, J lost 1 base, and 13 bases lay in between. This CDR3 has 14 amino acids. Germline CDR1 and CDR2: DFQATT and SNEGSKA (reference sequence). CDR3 sequence: CSARTFLSYNEQFF. CDR3 coding DNA: TGCAGTGCCAGGACTTTCCTATCCTACAATGAGCAGTTCTTC.

The rearrangement links TRBV24-1 to TRBJ2-3; 8 nucleotides match TRBD2. The CDR3 sequence is 16 residues long. Germline CDR1 KGHDR, CDR2 SFDVKD. V shed 3 bases, J shed 0 bases, and the junction held 4 bases outside the gene matches. CDR3 sequence (DNA): TGTGCCACCAGTGATAGAGCGGGGGCGAGCACAGATACGCAGTATTTT. Its protein product is CATSDRAGASTDTQYF.

This clonotype has only a few counts. V gene TRBV15 combines with J gene TRBJ2-7; D is perhaps TRBD1 (6 bases). The germline gives CDR1 LNHNV, CDR2 YYDKDF (reference sequence). Trimming left V 2 bases short and J 3 bases short, with 8 bases between. The CDR3 runs to 13 residues. The CDR3 region is CATSRSRGYEQYF. The CDR3 nucleotides are TGTGCCACCAGCAGATCCAGGGGCTACGAGCAGTACTTC. Full variable domain (remainder filled in from reference TRBV15 and TRBJ2-7): DAMVIQNPRYQVTQFGKPVTLSCSQTLNHNVMYWYQQKSSQAPKLLFHYYDKDFNNEADTPDNFQSRRPNTSFCFLDIRSPGLGDTAMYLCATSRSRGYEQYFGPGTRLTVT.

The CDR3 coding sequence is TGTGCCAGCAGTCCCATTTCCAGCTATGGCTACACCTTC. This gives the protein CASSPISSYGYTF. J is TRBJ1-2 and V is TRBV6-2 or TRBV6-3, with D uncertain. The ends were cut back, 5 bases at V and 4 bases at J, with 11 bases in the middle. In germline, CDR1 is MNHEY, CDR2 SVGEGT. The length of the CDR3 is 13 residues.

This clonotype was observed a handful of times. Here the CDR3 DNA reads TGTGCCAGCAGTTACGACGAACCCGGGGGGGACCTAACCTACGAGCAGTACTTC. It specifies CASSYDEPGGDLTYEQYF. The V call is TRBV6-5, the J call TRBJ2-7, with 8 bases that match TRBD2. The CDR3 extends over 18 amino acids. V gave up 2 bases and J gave up 2 bases; unmatched junction bases: 14. Germline CDR1 reads MNHEY; CDR2 reads SVGAGI.

This clonotype was observed a handful of times. The chain recombines TRBV20-1 with TRBJ2-7, with TRBD2 identical over 10 bases. Per germline, CDR1 DFQATT and CDR2 SNEGSKA (reference sequence). The CDR3 has 14 amino acids. J gave up 6 bases and V 6 bases, and 11 bases lay outside the gene matches. The CDR3 reads CSASRSSGSREQYF. The CDR3, as DNA: TGCAGTGCCAGTCGGTCTAGCGGGAGTCGCGAGCAGTACTTC.

The rearrangement uses TRBV7-9 and TRBJ2-7; tentative D call: TRBD1 (5 bases). Trimming removed 5 bases at V and 4 bases at J, with 18 bases between. CDR1 and CDR2 (germline): SEHNR, FQNEAQ (reference sequence). The CDR3 extends over 15 amino acids. The CDR3 DNA is TGTGCCAGCAGCGCAGGGCAGGGTGCCGGGTACGAGCAGTACTTC. This translates into CASSAGQGAGYEQYF. Looking up the rest from reference TRBV7-9 and TRBJ2-7 gives the full variable domain: DTGVSQNPRHKITKRGQNVTFRCDPISEHNRLYWYRQTLGQGPEFLTYFQNEAQLEKSRLLSDRFSAERPKGSFSTLEIQRTEQGDSAMYLCASSAGQGAGYEQYFGPGTRLTVT.

This clonotype was picked up a small number of times. This chain uses TRBV30 with TRBJ2-1; 11 nucleotides match TRBD2. The V gene end was trimmed by 3 bases and the J gene end by 5 bases; junction bases not matched to a gene: 9. This CDR3 has 16 residues. Germline V gene sequence: CDR1 GTSNPN, CDR2 SVGIG (reference sequence). Here the CDR3 reads CAWRERLAGKDNEQFF. The CDR3 DNA follows: TGTGCCTGGAGGGAAAGACTAGCGGGGAAGGACAATGAGCAGTTCTTC.

This clonotype came up a few times. The CDR3 nucleotides are TGTGCCAGTAGTACAGGACTAGCGGATCGCTCAAGCAGAAACGATTACAATGAGCAGTTCTTC. Protein sequence: CASSTGLADRSSRNDYNEQFF. The chain has TRBV19 and TRBJ2-1; 10 bases align to TRBD2. The CDR3 is made up of 21 amino acids. Losses at the gene ends were 4 bases for V and 4 bases for J; bases not matched to a gene: 22. Germline V gives CDR1 LNHDA, CDR2 SQIVND (reference sequence).

V gene TRBV28 combines with J gene TRBJ2-7, with a tentative D call TRBD1 (6 bases). This CDR3 has 13 residues. Trimming pared 6 bases from V and 3 bases from J, leaving 12 bases between. In germline, CDR1 is MDHEN, CDR2 SYDVKM. This chain's CDR3 is CASRAGTFYEQYF. DNA for the CDR3: TGTGCCAGCAGAGCCGGGACATTCTACGAGCAGTACTTC. The entire variable domain, with the rest obtained from reference TRBV28 and TRBJ2-7, is as follows: DVKVTQSSRYLVKRTGEKVFLECVQDMDHENMFWYRQDPGLGLRLIYFSYDVKMKEKGDIPEGYSVSREKKERFSLILESASTNQTSMYLCASRAGTFYEQYFGPGTRLTVT.

V and J are TRBV29-1 and TRBJ2-1, with D perhaps being TRBD1 or TRBD2 (5 bases each). V lost 6 bases, J lost 9 bases, and 15 bases lay in between. Germline CDR1 reads SQVTM; CDR2 reads ANQGSEA. The CDR3 extends over 12 amino acids. Here the CDR3 DNA reads TGCAGCGTGGGACGGACATCGAGTGAGCAGTTCTTC. Translating gives CSVGRTSSEQFF.

This clonotype was recorded many times. The chain combines TRBV7-8 with TRBJ2-5; D might be TRBD1 or TRBD2, each matching 5 bases. This CDR3 is built from 15 residues. Germline CDR1 and CDR2: SGHVS and FQNEAQ. Trimming removed 5 bases from V and 3 bases from J, with 16 bases in between. CDR3: CASSPPLRGEETQYF. DNA of the CDR3: TGTGCCAGCAGCCCCCCCCTGAGGGGCGAAGAGACCCAGTACTTC.

The V gene is TRBV20-1, the J gene TRBJ2-1, with 7 nucleotides matching TRBD1. Losses at the gene ends were 1 base for V and 7 bases for J; bases not matched to a gene: 1. This CDR3 has 12 amino acids. Germline loops: CDR1 DFQATT, CDR2 SNEGSKA (reference sequence). Here the CDR3 DNA reads TGCAGTGCTAGAGTGACAGGGAATGAGCAGTTCTTC. Encoded protein: CSARVTGNEQFF.

To note about this clonotype: With a much larger clone just one base away, this may be a read error. J is TRBJ2-3 and V is TRBV2; 11 positions agree with TRBD2. CDR1 and CDR2 from the germline V gene are SNHLY and FYNNEI. This CDR3 spans 13 amino acids. The CDR3 coding sequence is TGTTCCATACTAGCGGGAGTCGGAGATACGCAGTATTTT. Translation: CSILAGVGDTQYF.